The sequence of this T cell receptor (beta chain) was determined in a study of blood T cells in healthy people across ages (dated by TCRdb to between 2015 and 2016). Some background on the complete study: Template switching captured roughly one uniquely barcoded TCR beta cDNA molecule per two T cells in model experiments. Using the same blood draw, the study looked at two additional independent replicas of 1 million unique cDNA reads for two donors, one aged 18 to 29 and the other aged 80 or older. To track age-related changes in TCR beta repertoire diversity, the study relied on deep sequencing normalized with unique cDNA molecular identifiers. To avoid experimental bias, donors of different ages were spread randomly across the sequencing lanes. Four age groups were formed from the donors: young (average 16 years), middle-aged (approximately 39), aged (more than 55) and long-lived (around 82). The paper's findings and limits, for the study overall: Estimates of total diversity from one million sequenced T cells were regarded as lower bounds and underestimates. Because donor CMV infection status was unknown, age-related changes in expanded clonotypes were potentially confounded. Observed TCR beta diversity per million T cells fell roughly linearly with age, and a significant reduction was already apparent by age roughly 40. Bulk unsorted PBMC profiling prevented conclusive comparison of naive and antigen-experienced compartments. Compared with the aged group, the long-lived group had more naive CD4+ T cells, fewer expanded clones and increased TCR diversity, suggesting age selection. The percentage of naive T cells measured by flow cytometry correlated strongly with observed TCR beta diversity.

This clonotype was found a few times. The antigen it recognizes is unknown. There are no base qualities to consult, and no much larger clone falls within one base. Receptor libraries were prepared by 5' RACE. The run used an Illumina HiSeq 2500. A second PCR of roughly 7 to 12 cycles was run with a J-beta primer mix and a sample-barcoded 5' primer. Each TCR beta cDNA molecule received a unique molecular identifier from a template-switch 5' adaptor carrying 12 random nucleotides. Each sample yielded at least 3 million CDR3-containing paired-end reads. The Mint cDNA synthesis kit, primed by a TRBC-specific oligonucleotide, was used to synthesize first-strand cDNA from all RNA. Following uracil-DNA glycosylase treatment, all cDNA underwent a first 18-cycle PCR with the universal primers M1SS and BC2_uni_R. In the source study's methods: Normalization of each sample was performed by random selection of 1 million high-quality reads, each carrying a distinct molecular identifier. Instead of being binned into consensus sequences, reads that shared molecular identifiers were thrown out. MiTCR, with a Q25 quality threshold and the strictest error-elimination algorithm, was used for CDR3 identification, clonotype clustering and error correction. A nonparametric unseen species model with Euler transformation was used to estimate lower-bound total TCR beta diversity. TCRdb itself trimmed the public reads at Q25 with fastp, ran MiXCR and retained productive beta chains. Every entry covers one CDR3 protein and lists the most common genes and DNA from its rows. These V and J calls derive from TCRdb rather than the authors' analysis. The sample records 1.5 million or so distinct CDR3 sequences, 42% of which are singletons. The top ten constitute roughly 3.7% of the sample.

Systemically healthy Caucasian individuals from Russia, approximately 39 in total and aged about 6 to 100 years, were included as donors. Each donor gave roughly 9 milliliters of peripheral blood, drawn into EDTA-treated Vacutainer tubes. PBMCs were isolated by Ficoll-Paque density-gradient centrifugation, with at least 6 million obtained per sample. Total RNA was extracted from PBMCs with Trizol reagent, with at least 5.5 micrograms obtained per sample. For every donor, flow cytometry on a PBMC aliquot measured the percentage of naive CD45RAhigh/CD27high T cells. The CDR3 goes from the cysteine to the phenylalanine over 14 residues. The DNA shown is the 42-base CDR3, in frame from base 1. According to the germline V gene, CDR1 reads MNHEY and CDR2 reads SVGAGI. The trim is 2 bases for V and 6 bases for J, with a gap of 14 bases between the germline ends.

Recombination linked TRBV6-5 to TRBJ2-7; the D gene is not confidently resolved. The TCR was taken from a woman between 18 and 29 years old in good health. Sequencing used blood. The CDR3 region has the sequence CASSYDVTWSEQYF. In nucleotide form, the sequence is TGTGCCAGCAGTTACGACGTCACCTGGAGCGAGCAGTACTTC.